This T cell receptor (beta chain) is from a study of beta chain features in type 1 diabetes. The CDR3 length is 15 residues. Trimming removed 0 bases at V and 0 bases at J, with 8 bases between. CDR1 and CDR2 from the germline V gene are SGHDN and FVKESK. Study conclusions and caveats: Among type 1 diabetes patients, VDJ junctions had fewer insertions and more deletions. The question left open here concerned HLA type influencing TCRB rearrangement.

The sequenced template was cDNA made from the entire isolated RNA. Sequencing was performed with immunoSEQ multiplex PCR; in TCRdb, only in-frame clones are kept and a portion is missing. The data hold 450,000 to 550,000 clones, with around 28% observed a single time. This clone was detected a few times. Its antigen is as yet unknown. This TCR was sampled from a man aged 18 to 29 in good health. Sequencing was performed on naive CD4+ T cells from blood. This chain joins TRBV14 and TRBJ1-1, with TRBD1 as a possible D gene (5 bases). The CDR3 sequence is CASSQEPGVNTEAFF. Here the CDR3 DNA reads TGTGCCAGCAGCCAAGAGCCGGGGGTGAACACTGAAGCTTTCTTT.